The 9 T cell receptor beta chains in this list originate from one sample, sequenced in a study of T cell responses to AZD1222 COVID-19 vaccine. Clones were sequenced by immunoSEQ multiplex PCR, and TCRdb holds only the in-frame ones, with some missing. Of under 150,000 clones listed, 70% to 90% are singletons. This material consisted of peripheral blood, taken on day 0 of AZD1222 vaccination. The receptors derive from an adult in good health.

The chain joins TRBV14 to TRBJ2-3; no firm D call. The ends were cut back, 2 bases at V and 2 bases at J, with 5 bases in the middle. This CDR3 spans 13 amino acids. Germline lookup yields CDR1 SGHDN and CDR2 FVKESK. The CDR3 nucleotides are TGTGCCAGCAGCCAAAAGAACACAGATACGCAGTATTTT. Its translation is CASSQKNTDTQYF.

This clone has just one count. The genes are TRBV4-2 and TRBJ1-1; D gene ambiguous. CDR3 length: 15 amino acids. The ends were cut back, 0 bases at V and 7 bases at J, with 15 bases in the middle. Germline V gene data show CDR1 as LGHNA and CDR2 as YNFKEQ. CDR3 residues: CASSQDLRARYEAFF. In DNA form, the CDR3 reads TGTGCCAGCAGCCAAGATCTTAGAGCGCGGTATGAAGCTTTCTTT.

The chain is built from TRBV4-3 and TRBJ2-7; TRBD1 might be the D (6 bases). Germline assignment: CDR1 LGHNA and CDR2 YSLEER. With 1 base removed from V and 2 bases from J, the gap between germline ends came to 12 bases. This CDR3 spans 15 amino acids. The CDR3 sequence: CASSQGLRQAYEQYF. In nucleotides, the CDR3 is TGCGCCAGCAGCCAAGGTCTGAGACAGGCCTACGAGCAGTACTTC.

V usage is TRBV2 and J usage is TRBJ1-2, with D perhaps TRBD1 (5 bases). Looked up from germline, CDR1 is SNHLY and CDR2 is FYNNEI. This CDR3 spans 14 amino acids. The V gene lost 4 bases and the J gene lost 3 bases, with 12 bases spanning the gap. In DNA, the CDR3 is TGTGCCAGCAGTGGCCTTTGGGGCCACTATGGCTACACCTTC. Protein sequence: CASSGLWGHYGYTF.

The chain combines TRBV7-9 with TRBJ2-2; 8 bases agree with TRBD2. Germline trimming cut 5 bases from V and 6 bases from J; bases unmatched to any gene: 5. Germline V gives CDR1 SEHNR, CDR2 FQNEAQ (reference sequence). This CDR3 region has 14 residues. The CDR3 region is CASSRLASSGELFF. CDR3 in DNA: TGTGCCAGCAGCAGACTAGCGAGCTCCGGGGAGCTGTTTTTT.

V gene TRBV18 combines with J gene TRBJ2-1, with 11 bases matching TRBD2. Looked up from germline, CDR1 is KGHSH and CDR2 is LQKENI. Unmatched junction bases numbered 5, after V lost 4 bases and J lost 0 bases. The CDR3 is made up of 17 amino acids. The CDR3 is CASSLLAGGRSYNEQFF. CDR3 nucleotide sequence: TGTGCCAGCTCACTCCTAGCGGGAGGTCGCTCCTACAATGAGCAGTTCTTC.

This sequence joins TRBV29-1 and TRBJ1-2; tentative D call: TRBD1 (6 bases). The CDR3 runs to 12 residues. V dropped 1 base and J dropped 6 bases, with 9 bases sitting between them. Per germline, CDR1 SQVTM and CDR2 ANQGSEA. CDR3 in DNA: TGCAGCGTTGAAGGGAACAGGGATGGCTACACCTTC. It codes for CSVEGNRDGYTF.

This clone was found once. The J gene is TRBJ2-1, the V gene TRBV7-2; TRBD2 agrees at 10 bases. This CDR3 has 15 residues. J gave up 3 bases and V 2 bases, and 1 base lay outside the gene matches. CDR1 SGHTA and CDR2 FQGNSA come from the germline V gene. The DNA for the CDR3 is TGTGCCAGCAGCTTACTAGCGGGGGACTACAATGAGCAGTTCTTC. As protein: CASSLLAGDYNEQFF.

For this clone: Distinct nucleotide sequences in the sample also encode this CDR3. CDR3 loop: CASSQGDEKLFF. Here the CDR3 DNA reads TGTGCCAGCAGCCAAGGTGATGAAAAACTGTTTTTT. V is TRBV3-1 (or the pseudogene TRBV3-2) and J is TRBJ1-4; D uncertain. Germline CDR1 reads LGHDT; CDR2 reads YNNKEL (reference sequence). The CDR3 has 12 residues. Trimming shortened V by 1 base and J by 6 bases, and 3 bases separated the two germline ends.